This passage covers 2 T cell receptor beta chains from one sample sequenced in a study of control samples from healthy donors and cancer patients. Method: immunoSEQ multiplex PCR; TCRdb's copy keeps in-frame clones and lacks some. The data contain approximately 100,000 clones, approximately 92% of them seen just once; the ten biggest clones take up about 2.9%. The sequencing input was blood. The receptor set was obtained from a human donor in good health. The donor label of this sample is uncertain.

The CDR3 region has the DNA TGTGCCATCAGTGAAGTAGACAGGGTCGGCTACACCTTC. It specifies CAISEVDRVGYTF. The J gene is TRBJ1-2, the V gene TRBV10-3, with TRBD1 matching over 7 bases. The CDR3 loop spans 13 amino acids. CDR1 is ENHRY and CDR2 is SYGVKD in the germline V gene. The J segment lost 8 bases and the V segment lost 3 bases, leaving 6 bases of the junction unmatched.

The chain carries TRBV28 and TRBJ1-5; D gene ambiguous. The germline CDR1 and CDR2 sequences are MDHEN and SYDVKM. V lost 6 bases to trimming and J lost 0 bases, with 9 bases between them. The CDR3 totals 14 residues. As DNA, the CDR3 is TGTGCCAGCAGGGGAGGGTCTAGCAATCAGCCCCAGCATTTT. It yields the protein CASRGGSSNQPQHF.